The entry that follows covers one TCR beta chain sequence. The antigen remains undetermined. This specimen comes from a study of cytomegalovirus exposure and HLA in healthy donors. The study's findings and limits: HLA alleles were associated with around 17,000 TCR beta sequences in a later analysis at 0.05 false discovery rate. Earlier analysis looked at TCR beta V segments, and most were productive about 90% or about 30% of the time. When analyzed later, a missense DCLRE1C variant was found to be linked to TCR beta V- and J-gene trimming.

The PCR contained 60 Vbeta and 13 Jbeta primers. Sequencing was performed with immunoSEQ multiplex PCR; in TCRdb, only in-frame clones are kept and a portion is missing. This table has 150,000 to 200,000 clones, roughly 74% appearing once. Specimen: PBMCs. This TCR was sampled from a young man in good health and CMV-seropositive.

The CDR3 reads CASSLVTGGTDTQYF. The CDR3 DNA sequence: TGTGCCAGCAGCTTAGTGACAGGCGGCACAGATACGCAGTATTTT. The chain links TRBV7-9 to TRBJ2-3, with a weak D call TRBD1 (6 bases). CDR3 size: 15 residues. Between the trimmed V and J ends, which lost 1 base and 1 base, there was a span of 9 bases. Germline V gives CDR1 SEHNR, CDR2 FQNEAQ (reference sequence).